This TCR beta chain was observed in a study of shared clonotypes between healthy human individuals. Every immunoSEQ plate was one replicate of a subset's evenly spread DNA. Using immunoSEQ multiplex PCR, the repertoire was profiled, and TCRdb retains in-frame clones only, with some absent. The sample lists some 1 million clones, about 70% occurring once. Study observations and caveats: The study drew on few donors, limiting represented genetic and exposure-history diversity.

A word on this clone: The target antigen is unknown.

The CDR3 has 18 residues. With 4 bases clipped from V and 1 base from J, the junction kept 10 bases outside the gene matches. CDR1 is SGHNT and CDR2 is YYREEE in the germline V gene (reference sequence). The rearrangement links TRBV5-4 to TRBJ2-6; TRBD1 aligns across 8 bases. Sequenced input: memory CD4+ T cells sorted from blood. Subset meaning: CD45RA-negative fraction. The receptor's source is a man younger than 30 in good health. The chain's CDR3 is CASSKAGTGDSGANVLTF. As DNA, the CDR3 is TGTGCCAGCAGCAAAGCCGGGACAGGAGATTCTGGGGCCAACGTCCTGACTTTC. Supplemented by reference TRBV5-4 and TRBJ2-6, the full variable domain reads ETGVTQSPTHLIKTRGQQVTLRCSSQSGHNTVSWYQQALGQGPQFIFQYYREEENGRGNFPPRFSGLQFPNYSSELNVNALELDDSALYLCASSKAGTGDSGANVLTFGAGSRLTVL.